The 20 T cell receptor beta chains below all came from one sample that was sequenced in a study of blood T cells in healthy people across ages. For the second PCR, which ran for 7 to 11 cycles, a sample-barcoded 5' primer and a J-beta primer mix were used. TCRdb re-called the 5' RACE reads through MiXCR, storing one row per CDR3 protein. This sample yields roughly 800,000 distinct CDR3 sequences, of which 55% to 70% are seen a single time; 22% belongs to the top ten. Material: blood. These receptors were obtained from a young man in good health.

Points on this clonotype: One junction end does not reproduce the germline sequence, and a read error may be involved. The chain has TRBV27 and TRBJ2-5; TRBD1 agrees at 7 bases. The germline CDR1 and CDR2 sequences are MNHEY and SMNVEV (reference sequence). The CDR3 length is 16 residues. The CDR3, as DNA: TGTGCCAGCAGTAAAAAATACGGGACAGTGAAAGAGATCCAGTACTTC. This codes for CASSKKYGTVKEIQYF.

The gene calls are TRBV7-2 and TRBJ2-4; 7 nucleotides agree with TRBD2. This CDR3 region has 15 residues. Trimming at V came to 6 bases and at J to 1 base, leaving 6 bases not matched to a gene. Germline V lookup: CDR1 SGHTA, CDR2 FQGNSA. CDR3 residues: CASRITGGAKNIQYF. CDR3 sequence (DNA): TGTGCCAGCAGAATAACCGGGGGGGCCAAAAACATTCAGTACTTC.

This clonotype was seen a few times. The gene calls are TRBV5-1 and TRBJ2-3, with TRBD1 identical over 7 bases. This CDR3 has 16 amino acids. Germline trimming cut 4 bases from V and 2 bases from J; bases unmatched to any gene: 10. CDR1 is SGHRS, CDR2 YFSETQ, per germline. As DNA, the CDR3 is TGCGCCAGCAGCCAAGATGGGGACAGCCCCACAGATACGCAGTATTTT. This sequence encodes CASSQDGDSPTDTQYF.

V and J are TRBV20-1 and TRBJ2-1; 8 bases are a match to TRBD2. The DNA end favors TRBJ2-7, so the J call may be wrong. The CDR3 extends over 16 amino acids. The germline V gene has CDR1 DFQATT and CDR2 SNEGSKA (reference sequence). The CDR3 loop reads CSAGPLGGGIYNEQYF. In DNA form, the CDR3 reads TGCAGTGCCGGACCACTAGGCGGGGGGATATACAATGAGCAGTACTTC.

The chain has TRBV6-2 or TRBV6-3 and TRBJ2-2, with D hard to call. With 3 bases removed from V and 11 bases from J, the gap between germline ends came to 16 bases. Germline V CDR1 and CDR2: MNHEY, SVGEGT. The CDR3 totals 14 residues. DNA for the CDR3: TGTGCCAGCAGTTATGTATTCCCGGGCGGTGAGCTGTTTTTT. Protein: CASSYVFPGGELFF.

This rearrangement joins TRBV27 to TRBJ1-6, with 8 bases identical to TRBD1. This CDR3 region has 14 residues. Germline assignment: CDR1 MNHEY and CDR2 SMNVEV (reference sequence). Trimming cost V 4 bases and J 10 bases; bases outside gene matches: 6. CDR3 residues: CASSSAGGGSPLHF. Written as DNA, the CDR3 is TGTGCCAGCAGTTCGGCAGGGGGCGGGTCACCCCTCCACTTT.

CDR3 region: CASSLKGLPLTEQYF. CDR3 nucleotide sequence: TGTGCCAGCAGCTTAAAGGGCCTTCCTCTCACCGAGCAGTACTTC. This sequence joins TRBV7-2 and TRBJ2-5; D gene ambiguous. The DNA end favors TRBJ2-7, so the J call may be wrong. In germline, CDR1 is SGHTA, CDR2 FQGNSA. The CDR3 contains 15 residues.

This chain uses TRBV7-2 with TRBJ2-7, with D uncertain. The DNA end is a closer match to TRBJ2-5, so the J assignment may be wrong. Germline V gene lookup returns CDR1 SGHTA and CDR2 FQGNSA. This CDR3 has 12 amino acids. The CDR3 loop reads CASSPNAETQYF. CDR3 sequence (DNA): TGTGCCAGCAGCCCAAACGCAGAGACCCAGTACTTC.

This clonotype was counted between two and nine times. The V and J genes are TRBV2 and TRBJ1-1, with no clear D. The V end was cut by 5 bases, the J end by 2 bases, with 6 bases between. Germline V CDR1 and CDR2: SNHLY, FYNNEI. The CDR3 consists of 12 residues. The CDR3 region is CASSRQNTEAFF. Here the CDR3 DNA reads TGTGCCAGCAGTCGACAAAACACTGAAGCTTTCTTT.

V and J are TRBV4-3 and TRBJ2-1, with 8 positions matching TRBD1. CDR3 length equals 15 residues. The V gene's germline CDR1 is LGHNA and CDR2 YSLEER. The J segment lost 8 bases and the V segment lost 0 bases, leaving 6 bases of the junction unmatched. In DNA, the CDR3 is TGCGCCAGCAGCCAAGATGCAGGGGGCAGCGATGAGCAGTTCTTC. Protein: CASSQDAGGSDEQFF.

The chain combines TRBV20-1 with TRBJ1-2; the match to TRBD1 covers 7 bases. The germline V gene has CDR1 DFQATT and CDR2 SNEGSKA (reference sequence). J lost 3 bases, V lost 0 bases, and 7 bases had no gene match. There are 15 residues in the CDR3. CDR3 sequence (DNA): TGCAGTGCTAGAGATTTGAGGGGGCTTGACTATGGCTACACCTTC. Its protein is CSARDLRGLDYGYTF.

The chain recombines TRBV7-9 with TRBJ1-2; D possibly corresponds to TRBD1 (5 bases). Trimming shortened V by 5 bases and J by 8 bases, and 21 bases separated the two germline ends. CDR1 is SEHNR and CDR2 is FQNEAQ in the germline V gene (reference sequence). CDR3 length equals 15 residues. CDR3: CASSPWDRLGGGYTF. CDR3 nucleotide sequence: TGTGCCAGCAGCCCCTGGGACCGTCTTGGGGGGGGCTACACCTTC.

This chain joins TRBV7-2 and TRBJ2-7; 10 bases map to TRBD1. The CDR3 extends over 15 amino acids. The ends lost 8 bases at V and 3 bases at J; junction bases unmatched: 10. Germline CDR1 SGHTA, CDR2 FQGNSA. CDR3 sequence reads: CASAMRQGAHYEQYF. CDR3 sequence (DNA): TGTGCCAGCGCCATGAGACAGGGGGCCCACTACGAGCAGTACTTC.

CDR3 sequence (DNA): TGTGCCAGCAGTGATAGAACAGGGGCCACCGGGGAGCTGTTTTTT. Translated, it gives CASSDRTGATGELFF. The chain employs TRBV2 and TRBJ2-2; 7 nucleotides agree with TRBD1. This CDR3 is 15 amino acids long. The germline V gene has CDR1 SNHLY and CDR2 FYNNEI. V was pared by 3 bases and J by 4 bases, with 5 bases of the junction left unmatched.

This rearrangement joins TRBV7-2 to TRBJ2-7, with 12 nucleotides matching TRBD2. TRBJ2-5 explains the end of the DNA better; the J call may be wrong. Germline CDR1 SGHTA, CDR2 FQGNSA. This CDR3 comprises 15 residues. In nucleotides, the CDR3 is TGTGCCAGCACCCAACTAGCGGGAGGTTTTGAGACCCAGTACTTC. Translating it yields CASTQLAGGFETQYF.

This chain connects TRBV6-2 or TRBV6-3 to TRBJ2-1; perhaps TRBD2 as D (6 bases). This CDR3 contains 13 residues. CDR1 is MNHEY, CDR2 SVGEGT, per germline. Trimming pared 6 bases from V and 6 bases from J, leaving 12 bases between. CDR3 residues: CASRLGGGNEQFF. The CDR3 bases are TGTGCCAGCAGATTGGGGGGAGGCAATGAGCAGTTCTTC.

This clonotype was recorded once. V usage is TRBV25-1 and J usage is TRBJ1-4; weak D call: TRBD1 (6 bases). V was shortened by 6 bases and J by 0 bases, with 8 bases between the two germline ends. The CDR3 has 14 residues. In germline, CDR1 is MGHDK, CDR2 SYGVNS. This CDR3 reads CASRKGATNEKLFF. CDR3 coding DNA: TGTGCCAGCAGAAAGGGGGCAACTAATGAAAAACTGTTTTTT.

This clonotype was detected a few times. The chain recombines TRBV27 with TRBJ1-2; TRBD1 agrees at 8 bases. The germline V gene has CDR1 MNHEY and CDR2 SMNVEV (reference sequence). The junction had 8 bases not matched to a gene; V was cut back by 3 bases and J by 5 bases. This CDR3 has 15 residues. CDR3 sequence reads: CASSLGATGAYGYTF. DNA for the CDR3: TGTGCCAGCAGTTTGGGGGCGACAGGGGCATATGGCTACACCTTC.

V gene TRBV5-1 combines with J gene TRBJ2-2; D might be TRBD2 (5 bases). The V gene lost 6 bases and the J gene lost 3 bases, with 15 bases spanning the gap. Germline CDR1 SGHRS, CDR2 YFSETQ. This CDR3 has 15 amino acids. As DNA, the CDR3 is TGCGCCAGCACCTCGACGGCAGCGGACACCGGGGAGCTGTTTTTT. Amino acids: CASTSTAADTGELFF.

This clonotype was counted a few times. The chain is built from TRBV9 and TRBJ2-5, with TRBD1 matching over 9 bases. CDR1 is SGDLS and CDR2 is YYNGEE in the germline V gene. The CDR3 loop spans 16 amino acids. J gave up 4 bases and V 4 bases, and 11 bases lay outside the gene matches. The CDR3 here is CASSSRQGGKTETQYF. CDR3 DNA sequence: TGTGCCAGCAGCTCCAGACAGGGGGGTAAAACAGAGACCCAGTACTTC.